This TCR beta chain was found in a study of cytomegalovirus exposure and HLA in healthy donors. The CDR3 runs to 14 residues. The V segment lost 4 bases and the J segment 7 bases; nucleotides outside the gene matches: 2. Looked up from germline, CDR1 is SEHNR and CDR2 is FQNEAQ (reference sequence). This clone was picked up one time. In the PCR, 60 Vbeta and 13 Jbeta primers were used. Assay: immunoSEQ multiplex PCR; the TCRdb copy retains only in-frame clones and omits some. Among 200,000 to 250,000 clones listed, around 80% were seen once. The clonotype was recovered from a male donor in good health and CMV-seronegative. The sequenced sample was PBMCs. This chain connects TRBV7-9 to TRBJ2-1, with 12 nucleotides matching TRBD2. CDR3 residues: CASSSGTSGNEQFF. For the CDR3, the DNA is TGTGCCAGCAGCTCCGGGACTAGCGGGAATGAGCAGTTCTTC. The complete variable domain, with remaining parts taken from reference TRBV7-9 and TRBJ2-1, reads DTGVSQNPRHKITKRGQNVTFRCDPISEHNRLYWYRQTLGQGPEFLTYFQNEAQLEKSRLLSDRFSAERPKGSFSTLEIQRTEQGDSAMYLCASSSGTSGNEQFFGPGTRLTVL.